This is a list of T cell receptor beta chains from one sample in a study of CD8 T cells in Susac syndrome. TCRdb reanalysed the immunoSEQ multiplex PCR reads using MiXCR and keeps one entry per CDR3 protein. The sample includes 75,000 to 80,000 distinct CDR3 sequences, approximately 94% of them seen just once. Sequenced sample: CD8+ T cells from PBMCs. The origin of the receptors is a human donor with Susac syndrome. Both conserved end residues are part of each CDR3. D genes are given only for firm matches. Expanded clones get a size class; other rows say once, few or many, or leave the size out.

D,size,V,J,DNA,CDR3
.,once,TRBV4-2,TRBJ1-1,TGTGCCAGCAGCCAAGGATTTAGGGGGAACACTGAAGCTTTCTTT,CASSQGFRGNTEAFF
.,.,TRBV20-1,TRBJ1-2,TGCAGTGCTAGATTAGAGCCAGGGACGAGGGGTGGCTACACCTTC,CSARLEPGTRGGYTF
.,.,TRBV6-5,TRBJ1-5,TGTGCCAGCAGTTACTCCGGGGGGAATCAGCCCCAGCATTTT,CASSYSGGNQPQHF
TRBD2,.,TRBV20-1,TRBJ2-3,TGCAGTGCTACTAAGACTAGCGGGGGAACAGATACGCAGTATTTT,CSATKTSGGTDTQYF
.,.,TRBV19,TRBJ1-1,TGTGCCAGCTTAGACAGACTGAACACTGAAGCTTTCTTT,CASLDRLNTEAFF
.,.,TRBV28,TRBJ1-1,TGTGCCAGCAGTAGTCGTTGGGGGGCGGGCACTGAAGCTTTCTTT,CASSSRWGAGTEAFF
.,.,TRBV24-1,TRBJ1-5,.,CATSVYADSPSIF
.,.,TRBV30,TRBJ2-7,TGTGCCTGGAGGGCCACAGGTTACGAGCAGTACTTC,CAWRATGYEQYF
.,.,TRBV12-3/TRBV12-4,TRBJ2-7,TGTGCCAGCAGTTTAGATCCCCGGGACGAGCAGTACTTC,CASSLDPRDEQYF
.,.,TRBV6-6,TRBJ2-7,TGTGCCAGCATCCGTAAAACCTCGGCCTACGAGCAGTACTTC,CASIRKTSAYEQYF
.,.,TRBV28,TRBJ2-3,TGTGCCAGCAGTACCCTAGCAACCGGGACACGCACAGATACGCAGTATTTT,CASSTLATGTRTDTQYF
.,.,TRBV15,TRBJ1-5,TGTGCCACCAGCACTCTGGGGGGTTCGGGGCCCCAGCATTTT,CATSTLGGSGPQHF
.,.,TRBV15,TRBJ2-7,TGTGCCACCAGGGGCTCACAGACCTACGAGCAGTACTTC,CATRGSQTYEQYF
TRBD1,.,TRBV13,TRBJ1-1,TGTGCCAGCAGCTTAGGCCGGGACAGGGAGGCTTTCTTT,CASSLGRDREAFF
.,few,TRBV6-5,TRBJ2-5,TGTGCCAGCAGCCTGCGGGGGCCCCGAGAGACCCAGTACTTC,CASSLRGPRETQYF
.,.,TRBV20-1,TRBJ1-1,TGCAGTGCTACCAGGGCCATGAACACTGAAGCTTTCTTT,CSATRAMNTEAFF
TRBD2,.,TRBV29-1,TRBJ2-1,TGCAGCGTTGAAGATCCCCAGCGGGGGGGCAATGAGCAGTTCTTC,CSVEDPQRGGNEQFF